This entry describes one T cell receptor beta chain. The data were obtained in a study of Ad26.COV2.S vaccination and SARS-CoV-2 variants. About the research overall: Donor was one of the participants in the Ad26.COV2.S arm of the COV1001 trial.

The assay was immunoSEQ multiplex PCR, and TCRdb's table has in-frame clones only and misses some. The profile shows roughly 270,000 clones, about 90% of them singletons. The treatment denotes: some 19 received Ad26.COV2.S at low or high dose, single or two shots; a few received placebo; per-sample allocation not given. After the first vaccine or placebo injection, samples were drawn on day 63. The CDR3 is 13 residues long. With V trimmed by 4 bases and J by 4 bases, 3 bases remained unmatched. CDR1 and CDR2 from the germline V gene are LGHDT and YNNKEL (reference sequence). The chain recombines TRBV3-1 (or the pseudogene TRBV3-2) with TRBJ1-2; 7 nucleotides line up with TRBD1. Sample: peripheral blood, taken in a trial of Ad26.COV2.S vaccine versus placebo. This sequence originates from a person aged 18-65 years who received the Ad26.COV2.S COVID-19 vaccine or a placebo. The CDR3 reads CASSLRTGYGYTF. The CDR3 DNA reads as TGTGCCAGCAGCCTCAGGACAGGCTATGGCTACACCTTC.